What follows are 24 T cell receptor beta chains derived from one specimen sequenced in a study of technical replicates of blood from a handful of donors. Data came from immunoSEQ multiplex PCR; TCRdb stores just in-frame clones and leaves some out. The sample holds roughly 80,000 clones, 93% seen once. The specimen was T cells isolated from PBMCs. All receptors come from a human donor in good health.

This chain joins TRBV7-2 and TRBJ2-7, with 8 positions matching TRBD1. The CDR3 runs 16 residues. Looked up from germline, CDR1 is SGHTA and CDR2 is FQGNSA. The V gene end was trimmed by 5 bases and the J gene end by 6 bases; junction bases not matched to a gene: 15. Here the CDR3 DNA reads TGTGCCAGCAGCCCAGAGTCAGGACAGGGATGGGGCGAGCAGTACTTC. It encodes CASSPESGQGWGEQYF.

The chain has TRBV6-6 and TRBJ1-1, with D possibly matching TRBD1 (5 bases). The CDR3 covers 12 residues. Per germline, CDR1 MNHNY and CDR2 SVGAGI (reference sequence). Trimming shortened V by 7 bases and J by 8 bases, and 14 bases separated the two germline ends. CDR3 in DNA: TGTGCCAGCACTACGCGGGGGTCCGAAGCTTTCTTT. It is translated as CASTTRGSEAFF.

The CDR3 protein is CASSSRTGHKEQYF. The CDR3 nucleotides are TGTGCCAGCAGCTCGAGGACAGGGCATAAGGAGCAGTACTTC. The rearrangement joins TRBV7-8 to TRBJ2-7, with TRBD1 identical over 8 bases. The germline V gene has CDR1 SGHVS and CDR2 FQNEAQ. J lost 7 bases, V lost 4 bases, and 9 bases had no gene match. There are 14 residues in the CDR3. Full variable domain (outside the CDR3, taken from reference TRBV7-8 and TRBJ2-7): GAGVSQSPRYKVAKRGQDVALRCDPISGHVSLFWYQQALGQGPEFLTYFQNEAQLDKSGLPSDRFFAERPEGSVSTLKIQRTQQEDSAVYLCASSSRTGHKEQYFGPGTRLTVT.

This clone has only one observation. DNA for the CDR3: TGCGCCAGCAGCCAAGGGGGAGGAGGGCGCTACGAGCAGTACTTC. Residues: CASSQGGGGRYEQYF. The rearrangement links TRBV4-1 to TRBJ2-7; a weak D match, TRBD2 (6 bases). This CDR3 is 15 amino acids long. V lost 1 base, J lost 3 bases, and 13 bases lay in between. Germline V gene data show CDR1 as MGHRA and CDR2 as YSYEKL.

The chain couples TRBV6-1 to TRBJ1-2, with D unclear. V was cut by 2 bases and J by 1 base, with 8 bases left in between. Germline-derived CDR1 and CDR2 are MNHNS and SASEGT. The CDR3 runs 14 residues. The CDR3 loop reads CASSERTDNYGYTF. CDR3 nucleotides: TGTGCCAGCAGTGAAAGGACTGATAACTATGGCTACACCTTC.

This rearrangement joins TRBV19 to TRBJ2-3, with D perhaps TRBD1 (5 bases). The CDR3 sequence is 16 residues long. The germline V and J ends were trimmed by 0 bases and 4 bases, with 14 bases remaining between them. CDR1 is LNHDA, CDR2 SQIVND, per germline (reference sequence). The CDR3 DNA reads as TGTGCCAGTAGTATAGATCTGGCAGGGTCCCCAGATACGCAGTATTTT. This encodes CASSIDLAGSPDTQYF.

The rearrangement links TRBV14 to TRBJ2-1; TRBD1 is a possible D gene (5 bases). V lost 4 bases and J 8 bases, leaving 18 bases between the germline ends. This CDR3 has 15 amino acids. CDR1 is SGHDN and CDR2 is FVKESK in the germline V gene. The CDR3 sequence is CASSLRRARTDEQFF. The CDR3 DNA is TGTGCCAGCAGCCTACGCAGGGCGAGGACGGATGAGCAGTTCTTC.

The rearrangement joins TRBV9 to TRBJ2-7; TRBD1 matches 7 bases. After removal of 3 bases from V and 4 bases from J, the junction contained 7 bases not matched to a gene. Germline values: CDR1 SGDLS, CDR2 YYNGEE. There are 14 residues in the CDR3. CDR3 bases: TGTGCCAGCAGCGCGACGACAGGGAGTTACGAGCAGTACTTC. Encoded protein: CASSATTGSYEQYF.

This clone occurred once. The chain's CDR3 is CASSHPPAEGLGETQYF. The CDR3 region has the DNA TGTGCCAGCAGCCATCCACCTGCGGAGGGGCTCGGAGAGACCCAGTACTTC. The V and J genes are TRBV7-7 and TRBJ2-5; possibly TRBD2 for D (6 bases). This CDR3 region has 17 residues. Deletions cut 5 bases from V and 4 bases from J, with 23 bases between. CDR1 is SSHAT, CDR2 FNYEAQ, per germline (reference sequence).

This chain links TRBV19 with TRBJ1-2; 7 bases match TRBD1. This CDR3 spans 15 amino acids. Germline CDR1 is LNHDA and CDR2 is SQIVND (reference sequence). V shed 5 bases, J shed 0 bases, and the junction held 6 bases outside the gene matches. This CDR3 is CASSPGDSTNYGYTF. The CDR3 DNA reads as TGTGCCAGTAGTCCGGGGGACAGCACTAACTATGGCTACACCTTC.

This clone was picked up a small number of times. Other DNA sequences from this sample encode an identical CDR3 as well. The J gene is TRBJ2-7, the V gene TRBV5-1; D gene unclear. Trimming pared 1 base from V and 0 bases from J, leaving 11 bases between. Germline lookup yields CDR1 SGHRS and CDR2 YFSETQ. The CDR3 is 15 residues long. CDR3 sequence: CASSLSSGSSYEQYF. The CDR3 DNA reads as TGCGCCAGCAGCTTGAGCTCGGGTAGCTCCTACGAGCAGTACTTC.

The chain uses TRBV5-1 and TRBJ2-6; 7 positions agree with TRBD1. The CDR3 has 18 amino acids. Losses at the gene ends were 4 bases for V and 1 base for J; bases not matched to a gene: 11. Germline CDR1 reads SGHRS; CDR2 reads YFSETQ. The DNA of the CDR3 is TGCGCCAGCAGCCCCCTAGGGACAGCGACTTCTGGGGCCAACGTCCTGACTTTC. This gives the protein CASSPLGTATSGANVLTF.

This clone was seen a single time. The chain recombines TRBV7-2 with TRBJ1-1; perhaps TRBD1 as D (6 bases). The CDR3 contains 15 residues. CDR1 is SGHTA, CDR2 FQGNSA, per germline. V was trimmed by 4 bases and J by 1 base, leaving 13 bases between them. The CDR3 bases are TGTGCCAGCAGCTGGCCCGGACAGACGAACACTGAAGCTTTCTTT. Protein sequence: CASSWPGQTNTEAFF.

V and J are TRBV2 and TRBJ1-5; no clear D gene. The length of the CDR3 is 12 residues. Per the germline V gene, CDR1 is SNHLY and CDR2 is FYNNEI. V lost 4 bases and J lost 8, with 9 bases in between. The CDR3 coding sequence is TGTGCCAGCAGTGGGGAGTTGGAGCCCCAGCATTTT. Encoded protein: CASSGELEPQHF.

The chain joins TRBV5-1 to TRBJ2-3, with D possibly TRBD1 on 6 matching bases. This CDR3 spans 12 amino acids. Germline V gene sequence: CDR1 SGHRS, CDR2 YFSETQ. Trimming took off 4 bases at V and 10 bases at J, with 13 bases between the two ends. As DNA, the CDR3 is TGCGCCAGCAGCCCGACAGGCGGAGCGCAGTATTTT. As protein: CASSPTGGAQYF.

This chain connects TRBV19 to TRBJ2-7; TRBD1 aligns across 11 bases. This CDR3 region has 14 residues. Germline V lookup: CDR1 LNHDA, CDR2 SQIVND (reference sequence). The V gene end was trimmed by 10 bases and the J gene end by 4 bases; junction bases not matched to a gene: 9. The CDR3 region has the DNA TGTGCCACCTCGGACAGGGGGCAATCATACGAGCAGTACTTC. The encoded protein is CATSDRGQSYEQYF.

J is TRBJ1-2 and V is TRBV12-2; TRBD1, the table's D call, was not compared with the DNA. TRBV12-2 is designated a pseudogene. The CDR3 has 19 residues. In DNA, the CDR3 is TGTGCAAGTCGCTTAGACCGGGACAGCAAAAGGATATATAACTATGGCTACACCTTC. This translates into CASRLDRDSKRIYNYGYTF.

The rearrangement joins TRBV5-4 to TRBJ2-7; possibly TRBD1 for D (5 bases). Trimming cost V 10 bases and J 3 bases, with 20 bases left between them. CDR1 is SGHNT, CDR2 YYREEE, per germline (reference sequence). This CDR3 comprises 14 residues. CDR3: CACRVAGQGYEQYF. CDR3 sequence (DNA): TGTGCCTGTCGGGTAGCTGGGCAGGGCTACGAGCAGTACTTC. The full variable domain, rest sourced from reference TRBV5-4 and TRBJ2-7, is ETGVTQSPTHLIKTRGQQVTLRCSSQSGHNTVSWYQQALGQGPQFIFQYYREEENGRGNFPPRFSGLQFPNYSSELNVNALELDDSALYLCACRVAGQGYEQYFGPGTRLTVT.

This clone was counted a few times. The rearrangement joins TRBV19 to TRBJ1-2; D perhaps matches TRBD1 (6 bases). In germline, CDR1 is LNHDA, CDR2 SQIVND (reference sequence). The CDR3 is made up of 13 amino acids. The V gene lost 3 bases and the J gene lost 4 bases, with 9 bases spanning the gap. The CDR3: CASSIHRAYGYTF. CDR3 nucleotides: TGTGCCAGTAGTATCCACAGGGCCTATGGCTACACCTTC. The full variable domain, with the rest looked up from reference TRBV19 and TRBJ1-2, is DGGITQSPKYLFRKEGQNVTLSCEQNLNHDAMYWYRQDPGQGLRLIYYSQIVNDFQKGDIAEGYSVSREKKESFPLTVTSAQKNPTAFYLCASSIHRAYGYTFGSGTRLTVV.

The chain recombines TRBV28 with TRBJ1-1; perhaps TRBD1 as D (5 bases). The V end lost 6 bases, the J end lost 1 base, and 18 bases lay between the germline ends. CDR1 is MDHEN and CDR2 is SYDVKM in the germline V gene. The CDR3 is 16 residues long. In nucleotides, the CDR3 is TGTGCCAGCAGCACAGGCCTGACCAGACCGAACACTGAAGCTTTCTTT. Its protein product is CASSTGLTRPNTEAFF.

V and J are TRBV9 and TRBJ2-2, with D possibly matching TRBD2 (7 bases). The V and J ends lost 5 bases and 1 base respectively, with 15 bases between them. CDR1 is SGDLS and CDR2 is YYNGEE in the germline V gene. The CDR3 contains 16 residues. CDR3 residues: CASRGGPARNTGELFF. The CDR3 bases are TGTGCCAGCAGGGGGGGGCCCGCGAGGAACACCGGGGAGCTGTTTTTT.

The genes are TRBV5-1 and TRBJ1-2, with TRBD1 matching over 9 bases. CDR1 and CDR2 (germline): SGHRS, YFSETQ. V trimming: 1 base; J trimming: 6 bases; junction bases outside the gene matches: 13. The CDR3 extends over 17 amino acids. In nucleotides, the CDR3 is TGCGCCAGCAGCTTGCGGGACAGGGTATCTTCAGTTGATGGCTACACCTTC. Translating gives CASSLRDRVSSVDGYTF.

This clone appeared a few times. One end of the junction does not line up with germline, which may come from a read error. This chain connects TRBV10-3 to TRBJ1-1, with TRBD1 identical over 7 bases. The length of the CDR3 is 15 residues. The germline CDR1 and CDR2 sequences are ENHRY and SYGVKD. DNA of the CDR3: TGTGCCATCAGTGAGAAGGGGGCAGTGAAAACTGAAGCTTTCTTT. It codes for CAISEKGAVKTEAFF.

This chain connects TRBV27 to TRBJ2-7; 8 bases fit TRBD2. V dropped 4 bases and J dropped 0; count of bases not matched to a gene: 8. Germline CDR1 reads MNHEY; CDR2 reads SMNVEV (reference sequence). The CDR3 has 16 residues. CDR3 sequence reads: CASSWASGLNSYEQYF. CDR3 nucleotide sequence: TGTGCCAGCAGTTGGGCTAGCGGGCTCAACTCCTACGAGCAGTACTTC.